Listed here are 22 T cell receptor beta chains from one sample, sequenced in a study of siplizumab effects on memory and regulatory T cells. Generated by immunoSEQ multiplex PCR, the TCRdb table keeps only in-frame clones and is missing some. The repertoire includes about 40,000 clones, 80% to 90% of them detected once, and less than 0.25% sits in the top ten. The sequenced material came from naive CD4+ T cells sorted from blood. The receptors here all came from a human donor in good health.

The CDR3 loop reads CASSYSTLGSGNTIYF. The DNA of the CDR3 is TGTGCCAGCAGTTACTCAACGTTGGGCTCTGGAAACACCATATATTTT. The chain recombines TRBV6-5 with TRBJ1-3; D uncertain. Germline CDR1 and CDR2: MNHEY and SVGAGI. V was pared by 0 bases and J by 0 bases, with 9 bases between. This CDR3 spans 16 amino acids.

The genes are TRBV6-5 and TRBJ2-1; TRBD1 matches at 7 bases. Germline CDR1 MNHEY, CDR2 SVGAGI. This CDR3 region has 12 residues. With 8 bases clipped from V and 6 bases from J, the junction kept 4 bases outside the gene matches. The CDR3 nucleotides are TGTGCCAGCGGCAGGGGGTCCAATGAGCAGTTCTTC. Residues: CASGRGSNEQFF.

The chain couples TRBV9 to TRBJ2-1; 13 positions match TRBD2. The CDR3 covers 16 residues. Germline loops: CDR1 SGDLS, CDR2 YYNGEE. Germline trimming cut 0 bases from V and 8 bases from J; bases unmatched to any gene: 5. CDR3 protein: CASSVGWTSGSHEQFF. The CDR3 region has the DNA TGTGCCAGCAGCGTAGGGTGGACTAGCGGGAGTCATGAGCAGTTCTTC.

This chain links TRBV18 with TRBJ1-2, with a weak D call TRBD1 (6 bases). The germline CDR1 and CDR2 sequences are KGHSH and LQKENI. The V and J ends lost 8 bases and 4 bases respectively, with 20 bases between them. This CDR3 spans 15 amino acids. This chain's CDR3 is CASTDRDTSFYGYTF. The CDR3 nucleotides are TGTGCCAGCACGGACCGGGACACCAGCTTCTATGGCTACACCTTC. Together with reference TRBV18 and TRBJ1-2, the CDR3 gives the full variable domain: NAGVMQNPRHLVRRRGQEARLRCSPMKGHSHVYWYRQLPEEGLKFMVYLQKENIIDESGMPKERFSAEFPKEGPSILRIQQVVRGDSAAYFCASTDRDTSFYGYTFGSGTRLTVV.

V is TRBV5-5 and J is TRBJ1-5; D gene unclear. Trimming cost V 5 bases and J 3 bases, with 9 bases left between them. The CDR3 loop spans 13 amino acids. Per the germline V gene, CDR1 is SGHKS and CDR2 is YYEKEE (reference sequence). This CDR3 is CASRSRPNQPQHF. CDR3 bases: TGTGCCAGCAGATCACGGCCCAATCAGCCCCAGCATTTT.

The chain carries TRBV6-4 and TRBJ2-3, with TRBD1 matching over 8 bases. V shed 4 bases and J 10 bases; nucleotides not matched to a gene: 7. The CDR3 totals 13 residues. The germline V gene has CDR1 MRHNA and CDR2 SNTAGT. As DNA, the CDR3 is TGTGCCAGCAGTGGCTACAGGGGGAGTCCGCAGTATTTT. It yields the protein CASSGYRGSPQYF.

The chain has TRBV10-3 and TRBJ2-7; TRBD1 matches 8 bases. Trimming took 5 bases from V and 3 from J; bases not matched to a gene: 9. The CDR3 extends over 15 amino acids. Germline loops: CDR1 ENHRY, CDR2 SYGVKD. In DNA, the CDR3 is TGTGCCATCAGTAGAGGACAGGGCCGCATCTACGAGCAGTACTTC. Its protein is CAISRGQGRIYEQYF.

The rearrangement uses TRBV10-1 and TRBJ1-2, with D hard to call. The CDR3 extends over 10 amino acids. CDR1 and CDR2 (germline): WNHNN, SYGVQD (reference sequence). V was cut by 6 bases and J by 5 bases, with 4 bases left in between. Here the CDR3 reads CASRVYGYTF. CDR3 nucleotide sequence: TGCGCCAGCAGAGTGTATGGCTACACCTTC.

The chain is built from TRBV15 and TRBJ2-1; D unclear. V lost 1 base, J lost 5 bases, and 9 bases lay in between. This CDR3 has 14 residues. Germline V gene sequence: CDR1 LNHNV, CDR2 YYDKDF (reference sequence). The CDR3: CATSRAPINNEQFF. Here the CDR3 DNA reads TGTGCCACCAGCAGAGCCCCGATTAACAATGAGCAGTTCTTC.

The chain recombines TRBV27 with TRBJ2-1; 12 bases align to TRBD2. V shed 6 bases, J shed 6 bases, and the junction held 12 bases outside the gene matches. The CDR3 is 17 residues long. CDR1 and CDR2 from the germline V gene are MNHEY and SMNVEV (reference sequence). CDR3 sequence reads: CASRSPLAGGPLNEQFF. CDR3 nucleotides: TGTGCCAGCAGAAGTCCTCTAGCGGGGGGGCCCCTCAATGAGCAGTTCTTC.

This chain joins TRBV7-2 and TRBJ2-3; D remains unclear. This CDR3 has 14 residues. Trimming left V 0 bases short and J 3 bases short, with 7 bases between. Germline CDR1 SGHTA, CDR2 FQGNSA. CDR3 DNA: TGTGCCAGCAGCTTAGCGACTGCGACAGATACGCAGTATTTT. Its protein product is CASSLATATDTQYF.

The rearrangement joins TRBV5-6 to TRBJ1-4; 12 nucleotides match TRBD1. The CDR3 spans 15 residues. Per germline, CDR1 SGHDT and CDR2 YYEEEE. V trimming: 0 bases; J trimming: 7 bases; junction bases outside the gene matches: 1. CDR3: CASSLVGQGAEKLFF. CDR3 coding DNA: TGTGCCAGCAGCTTGGTGGGACAGGGGGCTGAAAAACTGTTTTTT.

V is TRBV7-2 and J is TRBJ2-5, with 8 positions matching TRBD2. The CDR3 contains 12 residues. Per germline, CDR1 SGHTA and CDR2 FQGNSA. V lost 4 bases and J lost 5; bases outside the gene matches: 0. Written as DNA, the CDR3 is TGTGCCAGCAGCTCGGGGGGGGAGACCCAGTACTTC. Translation: CASSSGGETQYF.

The genes are TRBV10-3 and TRBJ2-7, with D perhaps TRBD1 (6 bases). Looked up from germline, CDR1 is ENHRY and CDR2 is SYGVKD. V lost 5 bases to trimming and J lost 6 bases, with 11 bases between them. The CDR3 is 12 residues long. In DNA, the CDR3 is TGTGCCATCAGTTCAACAGGGCTCGAGCAGTACTTC. This sequence encodes CAISSTGLEQYF.

This clone was detected only once. The chain recombines TRBV6-5 with TRBJ2-7; D is ambiguous. Germline lookup yields CDR1 MNHEY and CDR2 SVGAGI. The ends were cut back, 6 bases at V and 2 bases at J, with 14 bases in the middle. This CDR3 is 14 amino acids long. The CDR3 coding sequence is TGTGCCAGCAGCTCCGGACGGATGACCTACGAGCAGTACTTC. This codes for CASSSGRMTYEQYF.

V and J are TRBV2 and TRBJ2-1; 8 bases map to TRBD2. Per the germline V gene, CDR1 is SNHLY and CDR2 is FYNNEI. The junction had 12 bases not matched to a gene; V was cut back by 2 bases and J by 3 bases. The CDR3 is 18 residues long. CDR3 sequence (DNA): TGTGCCAGCAGTGAACTCTCGGGGGTAGCGGGGAACTACAATGAGCAGTTCTTC. Translated, it gives CASSELSGVAGNYNEQFF. Using reference TRBV2 and TRBJ2-1 for the parts outside the CDR3, the full variable domain is EPEVTQTPSHQVTQMGQEVILRCVPISNHLYFYWYRQILGQKVEFLVSFYNNEISEKSEIFDDQFSVERPDGSNFTLKIRSTKLEDSAMYFCASSELSGVAGNYNEQFFGPGTRLTVL.

The chain recombines TRBV10-3 with TRBJ2-5; D is unclear. Looked up from germline, CDR1 is ENHRY and CDR2 is SYGVKD. With 8 bases removed from V and 2 bases from J, the gap between germline ends came to 6 bases. The CDR3 runs to 11 residues. The CDR3 loop reads CAISQQETQYF. Written as DNA, the CDR3 is TGTGCCATCTCACAGCAAGAGACCCAGTACTTC.

Only one count was recorded for this clone. J is TRBJ1-1 and V is TRBV25-1, with TRBD1 matching 10 bases. The CDR3 sequence is 15 residues long. V was clipped by 5 bases and J by 5 bases; unmatched bases: 8. Looked up from germline, CDR1 is MGHDK and CDR2 is SYGVNS. The CDR3 spells CASSTPGQGSTEAFF. The CDR3 bases are TGTGCCAGCAGTACACCGGGACAGGGGAGTACTGAAGCTTTCTTT.

This clone came up a few times. The rearrangement joins TRBV2 to TRBJ1-5; no clear D. CDR3 length: 13 residues. The V end was cut by 7 bases, the J end by 3 bases, with 10 bases between. CDR1 is SNHLY and CDR2 is FYNNEI in the germline V gene. Here the CDR3 DNA reads TGTGCCAGCAAAGTGGAGTTCAATCAGCCCCAGCATTTT. Protein sequence: CASKVEFNQPQHF.

This clone was observed a single time. The rearrangement links TRBV5-4 to TRBJ1-1, with D unclear. This CDR3 is 15 amino acids long. Germline lookup yields CDR1 SGHNT and CDR2 YYREEE (reference sequence). The V gene lost 6 bases and the J gene lost 0 bases, with 15 bases spanning the gap. CDR3 bases: TGTGCCAGCACCCCTCCCGGCAGATTGAACACTGAAGCTTTCTTT. Protein product: CASTPPGRLNTEAFF.

The chain is built from TRBV15 and TRBJ2-7, with D perhaps being TRBD1 or TRBD2 (6 bases each). This CDR3 has 15 residues. Germline V gene sequence: CDR1 LNHNV, CDR2 YYDKDF (reference sequence). Trimming stripped 3 bases from V and 3 bases from J, with 15 bases between. The CDR3 bases are TGTGCCACCAGCAGGGGGGGAACAGGGCTCTACGAGCAGTACTTC. Residues: CATSRGGTGLYEQYF.

The chain is built from TRBV6-5 and TRBJ2-6; D remains unclear. From germline, CDR1 is MNHEY and CDR2 SVGAGI. This CDR3 is 16 amino acids long. Trimming stripped 0 bases from V and 0 bases from J, with 6 bases between. The CDR3 nucleotides read TGTGCCAGCAGTTACTCGTACAGCTCTGGGGCCAACGTCCTGACTTTC. Its translation: CASSYSYSSGANVLTF.